These 4 T cell receptor beta chains came from one sample sequenced in a study of blood T cell repertoires in COVID-19. Method: immunoSEQ multiplex PCR; TCRdb's copy keeps in-frame clones and lacks some. The sample consists of under 200,000 clones, 60% to 85% of them appearing once. The sequenced material came from peripheral blood. The receptors originated from a woman aged 55-69 years with COVID-19, enrolled during active disease.

This clone is a singleton in its sample. V and J are TRBV7-8 and TRBJ2-7; D perhaps matches TRBD2 (5 bases). This CDR3 has 13 amino acids. CDR1 is SGHVS and CDR2 is FQNEAQ in the germline V gene. The V gene lost 0 bases and the J gene lost 2 bases, with 5 bases spanning the gap. CDR3 nucleotide sequence: TGTGCCAGCAGCTTAGCCGGGACCTACGAGCAGTACGTC. Translation gives CASSLAGTYEQYV.

The chain employs TRBV20-1 and TRBJ1-5; no clear D gene. Germline CDR1 is DFQATT and CDR2 is SNEGSKA (reference sequence). V lost 3 bases, J lost 0 bases, and 9 bases lay in between. The CDR3 contains 14 residues. CDR3 sequence: CSASQPGSNQPQHF. CDR3 sequence (DNA): TGCAGTGCTAGTCAACCCGGTAGCAATCAGCCCCAGCATTTT.

V and J are TRBV19 and TRBJ1-5; maybe TRBD1 (5 bases). Trimming pared 7 bases from V and 1 base from J, leaving 11 bases between. This CDR3 has 14 amino acids. Per germline, CDR1 LNHDA and CDR2 SQIVND (reference sequence). DNA of the CDR3: TGTGCCAGTACCACCGCAGGGAGCAATCAGCCCCAGCATTTT. It is translated as CASTTAGSNQPQHF.

This sequence joins TRBV28 and TRBJ1-1, with D hard to call. In germline, CDR1 is MDHEN, CDR2 SYDVKM. This CDR3 is 14 amino acids long. V lost 7 bases, J lost 1 base, and 13 bases lay in between. The CDR3 spells CASNSPHGNTEAFF. The DNA for the CDR3 is TGTGCCAGCAATTCCCCCCACGGGAACACTGAAGCTTTCTTT.